The rows below give T cell receptor beta chains drawn from one sample of a study of CD8+CD57+ T cells in acquired aplastic anemia. TCRdb reprocessed the reads via MiXCR and lists one record per CDR3 protein. This table holds approximately 300,000 distinct CDR3 sequences, roughly 59% found once. Sequenced input: sorted CD4+, CD8+, or CD8+CD57+ T cells (not recorded which) from PBMCs. The receptors come from a human donor with aplastic anemia. CDR3s include the opening cysteine and the closing phenylalanine or tryptophan. D genes are given only for firm matches.

J gene	D gene	V gene	CDR3 protein
TRBJ2-3	.	TRBV10-1	CASNTGGTEYTDTQYF
TRBJ2-1	.	TRBV20-1	CSEGGGFYNEQFF
TRBJ1-2	.	TRBV9	CASSVEGHGIYTF
TRBJ2-6	.	TRBV7-9	CASGQFEANVLTF
TRBJ2-1	TRBD2	TRBV10-3	CAISEISSGRSYNEQFF
TRBJ1-1	.	TRBV7-2	CASSQDQGSAFF
TRBJ1-6	.	TRBV5-1	CASSPLSGGNSPLHF
TRBJ2-3	TRBD2	TRBV20-1	CSARDRAGGTDTQYF
TRBJ1-2	TRBD1	TRBV6-5	CASSMTGFYGYTF
TRBJ1-2	.	TRBV5-4	CASSLELAGRDYGYTF
TRBJ1-1	TRBD1	TRBV12-3/TRBV12-4	CASREPGGLEAFF
TRBJ2-1	.	TRBV7-2	CASSSTGTNSYNEQFF
TRBJ2-7	.	TRBV5-1	CASSLQGEHGDEQYF
TRBJ1-5	.	TRBV15	CATSRVRERGLNQPQHF
TRBJ2-7	.	TRBV20-1	CSASPGTVLYEQYF
TRBJ2-3	.	TRBV20-1	CSARGRANTDTQYF
TRBJ1-3	.	TRBV11-2	CASSWSSGNTIYF
TRBJ2-7	TRBD1	TRBV29-1	CSVKTGQATYEQYF
TRBJ1-5	.	TRBV7-8	CASSQGRNQPQHF
TRBJ2-1	.	TRBV24-1	CATRIDLTSMTSNEQFF
TRBJ1-2	.	TRBV20-1	CSATGEAGNTF
TRBJ2-7	.	TRBV12-3/TRBV12-4	CASSDSLDHSPPWEQYF
TRBJ1-2	TRBD1	TRBV20-1	CSAVGTGGVEDGYTF
TRBJ2-1	TRBD2	TRBV5-1	CASSFTPSGRRNEQFF
TRBJ2-1	.	TRBV7-3	CASSLSAVYNEQFF